This TCR beta chain was recovered during a study of siplizumab effects on memory and regulatory T cells. Study results and caveats: Versus around 30% in controls, the mappable alloreactive CD4+ clones averaged nearly 70% Treg-derived with siplizumab.

The data were produced by immunoSEQ multiplex PCR, yet TCRdb's version contains in-frame clones alone and is incomplete. The table lists more than 85,000 clones, 85% to 90% of them singletons. Notes on this clone: What it recognizes is unknown.

The CDR3 consists of 15 residues. The germline V gene has CDR1 SEHNR and CDR2 FQNEAQ (reference sequence). The V gene lost 3 bases and the J gene lost 0 bases, with 9 bases spanning the gap. This clonotype originated in a human donor in good health. The V and J genes are TRBV7-9 and TRBJ2-4; no clear D. Specimen: CD4+ T cells sorted from blood. The CDR3 loop reads CASSLEGLAKNIQYF. CDR3 sequence (DNA): TGTGCCAGCAGCTTGGAAGGATTAGCCAAAAACATTCAGTACTTC.